The following is a T cell receptor beta chain sequence with its context. This specimen comes from a study of blood T cell repertoires in COVID-19. The wider study: COVID-19 samples, acute and convalescent, were from the United States, Italy and Spain.

Methods used by the authors: Estimation of nucleated cell counts was performed using reference gene primer amplification. Some clones are missing from TCRdb's copy, which holds only in-frame ones; the method was immunoSEQ multiplex PCR. V and J calls and clone size are copied from that table; D and trimming were computed from the DNA. The table lists tens of thousands of clones, less than 85% of them singletons. Germline loops: CDR1 LNHDA, CDR2 SQIVND (reference sequence). The junction had 7 bases not matched to a gene; V was cut back by 4 bases and J by 5 bases. This CDR3 is 15 amino acids long. The source material was peripheral blood. This TCR came from a man older than 75 with acute or convalescent COVID-19. The chain combines TRBV19 with TRBJ2-2; TRBD1 matches at 7 bases. The CDR3 here is CASSTGQTVTGELFF. DNA of the CDR3: TGTGCCAGTAGTACGGGACAGACCGTGACCGGGGAGCTGTTTTTT.